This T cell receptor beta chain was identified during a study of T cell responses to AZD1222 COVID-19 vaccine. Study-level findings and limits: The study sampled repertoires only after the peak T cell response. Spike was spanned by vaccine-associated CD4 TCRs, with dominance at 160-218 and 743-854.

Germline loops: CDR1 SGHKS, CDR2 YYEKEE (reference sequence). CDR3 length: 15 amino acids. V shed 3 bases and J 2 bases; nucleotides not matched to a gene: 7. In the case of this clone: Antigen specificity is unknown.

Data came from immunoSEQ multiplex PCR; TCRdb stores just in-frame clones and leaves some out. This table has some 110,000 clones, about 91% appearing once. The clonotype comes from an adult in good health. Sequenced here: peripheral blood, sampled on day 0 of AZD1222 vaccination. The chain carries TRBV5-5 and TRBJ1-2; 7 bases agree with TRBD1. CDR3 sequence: CASSWGQSPNYGYTF. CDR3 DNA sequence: TGTGCCAGCAGCTGGGGACAGTCCCCAAACTATGGCTACACCTTC.